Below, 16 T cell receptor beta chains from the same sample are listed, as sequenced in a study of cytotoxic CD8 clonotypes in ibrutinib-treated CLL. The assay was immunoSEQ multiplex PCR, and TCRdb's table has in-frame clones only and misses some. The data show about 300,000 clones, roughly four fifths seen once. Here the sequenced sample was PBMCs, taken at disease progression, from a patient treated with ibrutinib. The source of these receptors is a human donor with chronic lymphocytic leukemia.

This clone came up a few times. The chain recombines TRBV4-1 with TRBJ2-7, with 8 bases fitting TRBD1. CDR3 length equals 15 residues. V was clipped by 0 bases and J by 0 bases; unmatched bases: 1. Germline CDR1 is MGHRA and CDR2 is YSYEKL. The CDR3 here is CASSQEGQVSYEQYF. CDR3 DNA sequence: TGCGCCAGCAGCCAAGAGGGACAGGTCTCCTACGAGCAGTACTTC.

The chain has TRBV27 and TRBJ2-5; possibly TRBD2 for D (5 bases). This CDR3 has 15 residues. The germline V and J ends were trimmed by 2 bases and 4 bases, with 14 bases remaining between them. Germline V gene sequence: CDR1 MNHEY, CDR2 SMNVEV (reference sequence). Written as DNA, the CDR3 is TGTGCCAGCAGTTTACGGGCTAGCATTGGAGAGACCCAGTACTTC. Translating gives CASSLRASIGETQYF.

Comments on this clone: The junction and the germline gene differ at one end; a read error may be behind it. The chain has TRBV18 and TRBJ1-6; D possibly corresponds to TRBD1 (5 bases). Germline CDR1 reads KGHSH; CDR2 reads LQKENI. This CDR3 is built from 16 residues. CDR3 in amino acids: CASSPLQGSDNSPLHF. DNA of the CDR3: TGTGCCAGCTCACCACTCCAGGGCTCCGATAATTCACCCCTCCACTTT.

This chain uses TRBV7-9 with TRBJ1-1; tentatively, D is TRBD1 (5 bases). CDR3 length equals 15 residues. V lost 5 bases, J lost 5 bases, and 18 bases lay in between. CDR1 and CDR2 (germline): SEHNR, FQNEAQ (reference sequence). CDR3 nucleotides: TGTGCCAGCAGCCCCCCCGGGGCGGGAGGTACTGAAGCTTTCTTT. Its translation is CASSPPGAGGTEAFF.

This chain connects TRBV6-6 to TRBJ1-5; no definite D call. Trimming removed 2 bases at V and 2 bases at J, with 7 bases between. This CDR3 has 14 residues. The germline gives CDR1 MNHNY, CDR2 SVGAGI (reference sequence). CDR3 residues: CASSYGSGNQPQHF. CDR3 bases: TGTGCCAGCAGTTACGGGTCAGGCAATCAGCCCCAGCATTTT.

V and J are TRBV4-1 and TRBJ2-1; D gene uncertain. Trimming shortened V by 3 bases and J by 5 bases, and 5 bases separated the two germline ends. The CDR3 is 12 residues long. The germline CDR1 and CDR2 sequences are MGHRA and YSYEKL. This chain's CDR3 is CASSHLDNEQFF. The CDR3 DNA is TGCGCCAGCAGCCACCTTGACAATGAGCAGTTCTTC.

For the CDR3, the DNA is TGTGCCAGTACCCCGACAGGAGTTTATTCACCCCTCCACTTT. Its protein product is CASTPTGVYSPLHF. The chain is built from TRBV19 and TRBJ1-6; TRBD1 is a possible D gene (6 bases). CDR3 length equals 14 residues. The V gene lost 7 bases and the J gene lost 8 bases, with 15 bases spanning the gap. The germline gives CDR1 LNHDA, CDR2 SQIVND (reference sequence).

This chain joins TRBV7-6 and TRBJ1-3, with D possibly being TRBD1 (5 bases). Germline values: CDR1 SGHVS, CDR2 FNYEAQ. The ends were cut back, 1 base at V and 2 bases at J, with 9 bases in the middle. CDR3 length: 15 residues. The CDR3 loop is CASSLGAGTGNTIYF. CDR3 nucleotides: TGTGCCAGCAGCTTAGGGGCAGGGACTGGAAACACCATATATTTT.

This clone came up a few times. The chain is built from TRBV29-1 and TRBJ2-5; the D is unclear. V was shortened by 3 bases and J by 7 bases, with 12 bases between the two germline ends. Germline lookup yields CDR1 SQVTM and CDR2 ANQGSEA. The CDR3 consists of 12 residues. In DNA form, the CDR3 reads TGCAGCGTTGAGTGGCACCCCAGGACCCAGTACTTC. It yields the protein CSVEWHPRTQYF.

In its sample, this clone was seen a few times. The CDR3 is CASSPGDSINYGYTF. CDR3 coding DNA: TGTGCCAGCAGCCCAGGGGACAGCATTAACTATGGCTACACCTTC. This chain connects TRBV4-2 to TRBJ1-2; TRBD1 aligns across 7 bases. Germline V lookup: CDR1 LGHNA, CDR2 YNFKEQ. This CDR3 region has 15 residues. V shed 4 bases, J shed 1 base, and the junction held 6 bases outside the gene matches.

CDR3 residues: CASSPPIPGGAFF. CDR3 DNA: TGTGCCAGCTCACCACCAATCCCCGGCGGCGCTTTCTTT. This sequence joins TRBV18 and TRBJ1-1; D unclear. The CDR3 is 13 amino acids. The V gene lost 0 bases and the J gene lost 11 bases, with 13 bases spanning the gap. The germline gives CDR1 KGHSH, CDR2 LQKENI. Full variable domain (rest looked up from reference TRBV18 and TRBJ1-1): NAGVMQNPRHLVRRRGQEARLRCSPMKGHSHVYWYRQLPEEGLKFMVYLQKENIIDESGMPKERFSAEFPKEGPSILRIQQVVRGDSAAYFCASSPPIPGGAFFGQGTRLTVV.

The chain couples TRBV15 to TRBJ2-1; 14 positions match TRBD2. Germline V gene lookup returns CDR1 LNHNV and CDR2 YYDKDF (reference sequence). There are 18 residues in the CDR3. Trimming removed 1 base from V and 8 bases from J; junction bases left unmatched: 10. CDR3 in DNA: TGTGCCACCAGCAGAGGGCCTCGACTAGCGGGAGGGATCGATGAGCAGTTCTTC. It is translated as CATSRGPRLAGGIDEQFF.

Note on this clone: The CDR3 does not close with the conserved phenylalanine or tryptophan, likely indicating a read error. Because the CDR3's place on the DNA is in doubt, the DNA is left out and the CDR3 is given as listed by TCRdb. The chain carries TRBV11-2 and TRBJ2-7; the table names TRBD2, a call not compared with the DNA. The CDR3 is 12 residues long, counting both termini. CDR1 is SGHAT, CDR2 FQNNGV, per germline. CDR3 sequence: CASSLDWGVPNL.

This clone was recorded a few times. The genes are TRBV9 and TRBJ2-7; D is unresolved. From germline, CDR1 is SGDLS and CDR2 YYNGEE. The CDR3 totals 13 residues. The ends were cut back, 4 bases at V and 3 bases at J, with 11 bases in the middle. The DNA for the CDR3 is TGTGCCAGCAGCCCAGCCTGGGGCTACGAGCAGTACTTC. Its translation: CASSPAWGYEQYF.

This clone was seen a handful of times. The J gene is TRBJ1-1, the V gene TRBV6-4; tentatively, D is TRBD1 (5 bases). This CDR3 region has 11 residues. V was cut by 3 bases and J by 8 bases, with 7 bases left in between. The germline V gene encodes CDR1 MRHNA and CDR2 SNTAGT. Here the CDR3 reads CASSEGEEAFF. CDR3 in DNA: TGTGCCAGCAGTGAGGGGGAAGAAGCTTTCTTT.

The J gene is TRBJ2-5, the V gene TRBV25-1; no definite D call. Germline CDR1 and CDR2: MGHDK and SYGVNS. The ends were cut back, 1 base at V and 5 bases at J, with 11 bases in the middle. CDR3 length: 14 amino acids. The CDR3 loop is CASSESKGRETQYF. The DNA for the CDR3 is TGTGCCAGCAGTGAATCGAAGGGTAGGGAGACCCAGTACTTC.